The present TCR beta chain was sequenced within a study of T cell responses to AZD1222 COVID-19 vaccine. Study-level background: Second-dose timings of about 4 or about 12 weeks were pooled. Whole-study results and caveats: Donors skewed white British and female; clonal diversity was possibly underestimated. Reports say nearly half of spike-specific TCRs go after unmutated variant regions.

The data were produced by immunoSEQ multiplex PCR, yet TCRdb's version contains in-frame clones alone and is incomplete. The sample records approximately 120,000 clones, 80% to 90% being singletons. The CDR3 length is 13 residues. Trimming took 2 bases from V and 4 from J, leaving 9 bases between them. Germline V CDR1 and CDR2: MNHEY, SVGEGT. Details on this clone: The antigen remains undetermined.

The V call is TRBV6-2 or TRBV6-3, the J call TRBJ2-7; TRBD1 might be the D (6 bases). This clonotype was sampled from an adult in good health. The sequencing used peripheral blood, collected on day 0 of AZD1222 vaccination. CDR3 DNA sequence: TGTGCCAGCAGTTACAGACAGGAGTACGAGCAGTACTTC. Translation gives CASSYRQEYEQYF.